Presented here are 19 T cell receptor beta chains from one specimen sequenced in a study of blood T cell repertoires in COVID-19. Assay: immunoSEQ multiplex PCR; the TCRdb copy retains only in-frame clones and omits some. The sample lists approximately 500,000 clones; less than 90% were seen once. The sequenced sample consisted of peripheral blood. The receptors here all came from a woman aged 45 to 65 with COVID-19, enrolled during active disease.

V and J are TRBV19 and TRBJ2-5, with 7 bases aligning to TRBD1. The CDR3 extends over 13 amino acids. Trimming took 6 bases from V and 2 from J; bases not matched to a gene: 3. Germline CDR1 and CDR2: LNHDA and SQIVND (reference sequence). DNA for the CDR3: TGTGCCAGTAGGGGGACAGAGCAAGAGACCCAGTACTTC. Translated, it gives CASRGTEQETQYF.

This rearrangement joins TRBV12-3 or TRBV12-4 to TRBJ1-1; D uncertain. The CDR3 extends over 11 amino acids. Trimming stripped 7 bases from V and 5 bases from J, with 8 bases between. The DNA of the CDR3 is TGTGCCAGCATGAGGCGTACTGAAGCTTTCTTT. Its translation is CASMRRTEAFF.

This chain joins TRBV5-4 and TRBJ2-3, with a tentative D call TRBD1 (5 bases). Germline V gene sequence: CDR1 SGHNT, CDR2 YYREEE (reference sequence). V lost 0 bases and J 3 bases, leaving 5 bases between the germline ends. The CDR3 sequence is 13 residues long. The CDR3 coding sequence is TGTGCCAGCAGCTTGGACAGGACAGATACGCAGTATTTT. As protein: CASSLDRTDTQYF.

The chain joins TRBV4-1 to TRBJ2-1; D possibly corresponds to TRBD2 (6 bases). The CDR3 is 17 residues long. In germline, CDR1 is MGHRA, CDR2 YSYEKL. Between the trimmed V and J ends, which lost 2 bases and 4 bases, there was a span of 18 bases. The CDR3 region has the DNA TGCGCCAGCAGCCAAAACCGAGGCGGGGAACTATACAATGAGCAGTTCTTC. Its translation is CASSQNRGGELYNEQFF.

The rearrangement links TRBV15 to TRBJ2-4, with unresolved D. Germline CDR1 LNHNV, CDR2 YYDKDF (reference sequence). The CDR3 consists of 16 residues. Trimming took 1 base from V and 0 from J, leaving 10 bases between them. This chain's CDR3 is CATSRAPSGAKNIQYF. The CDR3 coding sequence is TGTGCCACCAGCAGAGCTCCTTCGGGAGCCAAAAACATTCAGTACTTC. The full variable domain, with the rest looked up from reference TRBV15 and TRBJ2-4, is DAMVIQNPRYQVTQFGKPVTLSCSQTLNHNVMYWYQQKSSQAPKLLFHYYDKDFNNEADTPDNFQSRRPNTSFCFLDIRSPGLGDTAMYLCATSRAPSGAKNIQYFGAGTRLSVL.

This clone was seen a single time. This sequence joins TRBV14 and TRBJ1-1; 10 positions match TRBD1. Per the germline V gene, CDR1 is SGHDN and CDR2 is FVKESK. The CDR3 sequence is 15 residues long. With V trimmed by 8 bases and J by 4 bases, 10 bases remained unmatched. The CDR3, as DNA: TGTGCCAGCTCACCACGGGGACAGGGGACCACTGAAGCTTTCTTT. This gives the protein CASSPRGQGTTEAFF. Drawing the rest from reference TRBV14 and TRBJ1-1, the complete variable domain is EAGVTQFPSHSVIEKGQTVTLRCDPISGHDNLYWYRRVMGKEIKFLLHFVKESKQDESGMPNNRFLAERTGGTYSTLKVQPAELEDSGVYFCASSPRGQGTTEAFFGQGTRLTVV.

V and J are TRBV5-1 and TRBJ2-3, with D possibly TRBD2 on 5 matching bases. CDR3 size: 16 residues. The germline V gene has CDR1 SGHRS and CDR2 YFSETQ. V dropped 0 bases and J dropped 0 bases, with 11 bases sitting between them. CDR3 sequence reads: CASSLDPGGSTDTQYF. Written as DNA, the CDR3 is TGCGCCAGCAGCTTGGACCCGGGCGGGAGCACAGATACGCAGTATTTT.

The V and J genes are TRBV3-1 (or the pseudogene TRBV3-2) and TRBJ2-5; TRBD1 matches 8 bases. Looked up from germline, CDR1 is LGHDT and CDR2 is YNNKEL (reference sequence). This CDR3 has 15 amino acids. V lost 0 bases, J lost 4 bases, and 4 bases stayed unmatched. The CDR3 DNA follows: TGTGCCAGCAGCCAAGATCCAGGGGGCGGAGAGACCCAGTACTTC. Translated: CASSQDPGGGETQYF.

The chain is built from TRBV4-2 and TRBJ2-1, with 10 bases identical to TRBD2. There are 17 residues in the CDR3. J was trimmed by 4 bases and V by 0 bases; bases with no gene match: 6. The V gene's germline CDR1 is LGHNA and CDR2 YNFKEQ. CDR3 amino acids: CASSQDTSGGGYNEQFF. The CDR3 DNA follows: TGTGCCAGCAGCCAAGACACCAGCGGGGGGGGTTACAATGAGCAGTTCTTC.

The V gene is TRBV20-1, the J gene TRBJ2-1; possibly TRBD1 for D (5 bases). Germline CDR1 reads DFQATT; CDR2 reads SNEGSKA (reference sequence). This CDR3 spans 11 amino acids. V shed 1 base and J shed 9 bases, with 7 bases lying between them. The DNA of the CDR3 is TGCAGTGCTAGAGGGGGCGGTGAGCAGTTCTTC. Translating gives CSARGGGEQFF.

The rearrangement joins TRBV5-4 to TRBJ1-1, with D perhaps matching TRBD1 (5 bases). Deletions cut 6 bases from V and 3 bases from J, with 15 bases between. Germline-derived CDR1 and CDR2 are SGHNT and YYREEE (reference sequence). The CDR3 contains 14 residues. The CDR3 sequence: CASTARGGDTEAFF. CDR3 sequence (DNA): TGTGCCAGCACCGCACGGGGCGGGGACACTGAAGCTTTCTTT.

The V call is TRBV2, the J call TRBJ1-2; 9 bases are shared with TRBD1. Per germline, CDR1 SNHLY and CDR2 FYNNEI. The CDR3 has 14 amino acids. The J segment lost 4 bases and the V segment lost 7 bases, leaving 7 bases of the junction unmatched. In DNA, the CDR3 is TGTGCCAGCACGGGACAGGGTTCGGGCTATGGCTACACCTTC. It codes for CASTGQGSGYGYTF.

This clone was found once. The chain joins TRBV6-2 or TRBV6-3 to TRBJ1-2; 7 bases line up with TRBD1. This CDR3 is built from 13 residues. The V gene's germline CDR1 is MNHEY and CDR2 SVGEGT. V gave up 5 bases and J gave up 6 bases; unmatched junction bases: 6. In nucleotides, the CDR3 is TGTGCCAGCAGTCGACAGGGTTTGGATGGCTACACCTTC. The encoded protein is CASSRQGLDGYTF.

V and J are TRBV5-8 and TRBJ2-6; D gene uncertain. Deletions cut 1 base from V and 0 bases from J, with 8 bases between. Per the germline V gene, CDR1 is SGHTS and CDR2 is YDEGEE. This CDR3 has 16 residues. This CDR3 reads CASSLWRNSGANVLTF. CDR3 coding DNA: TGTGCCAGCAGCTTGTGGCGGAACTCTGGGGCCAACGTCCTGACTTTC.

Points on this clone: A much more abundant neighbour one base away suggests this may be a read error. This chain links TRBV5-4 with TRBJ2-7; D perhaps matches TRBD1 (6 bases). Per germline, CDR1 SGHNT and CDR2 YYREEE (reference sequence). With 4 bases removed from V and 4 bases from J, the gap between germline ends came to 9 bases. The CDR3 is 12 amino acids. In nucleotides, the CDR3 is TGTGCCAGCAGCATAACAGGGTACGAGCAGTACTTC. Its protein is CASSITGYEQYF.

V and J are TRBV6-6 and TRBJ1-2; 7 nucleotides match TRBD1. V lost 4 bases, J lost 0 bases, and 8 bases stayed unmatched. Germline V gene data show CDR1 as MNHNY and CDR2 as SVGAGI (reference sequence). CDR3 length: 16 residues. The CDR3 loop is CASSSVTGTANYGYTF. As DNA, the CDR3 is TGTGCCAGCAGTTCCGTGACGGGGACAGCTAACTATGGCTACACCTTC.

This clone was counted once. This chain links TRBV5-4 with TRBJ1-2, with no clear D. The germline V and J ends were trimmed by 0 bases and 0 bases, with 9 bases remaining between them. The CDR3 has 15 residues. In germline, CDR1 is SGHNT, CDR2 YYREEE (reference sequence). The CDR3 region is CASSLDGPANYGYTF. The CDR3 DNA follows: TGTGCCAGCAGCTTGGATGGGCCTGCTAACTATGGCTACACCTTC.

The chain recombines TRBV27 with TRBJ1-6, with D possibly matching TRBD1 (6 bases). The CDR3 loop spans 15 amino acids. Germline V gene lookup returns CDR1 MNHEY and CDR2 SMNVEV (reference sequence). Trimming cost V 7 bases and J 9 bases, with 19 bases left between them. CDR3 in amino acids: CASTLGAGTSSPLHF. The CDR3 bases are TGTGCCAGCACCCTGGGGGCAGGGACTAGTTCACCCCTCCACTTT.

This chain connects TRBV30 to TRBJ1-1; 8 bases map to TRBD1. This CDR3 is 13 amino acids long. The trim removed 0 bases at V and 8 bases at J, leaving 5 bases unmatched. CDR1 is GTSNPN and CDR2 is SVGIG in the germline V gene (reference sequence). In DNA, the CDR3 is TGTGCCTGGAGTGTGGGGACAGGTACCGAAGCTTTCTTT. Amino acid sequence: CAWSVGTGTEAFF.